This entry lists 19 T cell receptor beta chains sequenced from one sample in a study of T cell repertoires in cytomegalovirus infection. The antigens these receptors bind are not known. TCRdb itself ran the reads through MiXCR, one entry per CDR3 protein. The data contain approximately 280,000 distinct CDR3 sequences, around 20% of them seen just once; the ten biggest clones take up roughly 19%. The starting material was cultured PBMCs, obtained from culture after CMV antigen stimulation. Receptors originate from a human donor in good health (CMV status not recorded). Some clones in this sample may be carry-over from other donors' samples.

This clonotype was observed a few times. This rearrangement joins TRBV19 to TRBJ1-1; no firm D call. The CDR3 loop spans 12 amino acids. Trimming stripped 2 bases from V and 6 bases from J, with 7 bases between. Germline V gene data show CDR1 as LNHDA and CDR2 as SQIVND (reference sequence). CDR3 bases: TGTGCCAGTAGTATAAGGACCGCTGAAGCTTTCTTT. Its protein is CASSIRTAEAFF.

V is TRBV20-1 and J is TRBJ2-1; a possible D gene is TRBD2 (6 bases). In germline, CDR1 is DFQATT, CDR2 SNEGSKA (reference sequence). Trimming cost V 6 bases and J 4 bases, with 19 bases left between them. The CDR3 contains 15 residues. The CDR3 DNA is TGCAGTGCCTTCCCAGCGGCCGGGGGTTACAATGAGCAGTTCTTC. The encoded protein is CSAFPAAGGYNEQFF.

In its sample, this clonotype was seen a few times. The chain combines TRBV7-2 with TRBJ2-7; the D is unclear. V was cut by 2 bases and J by 6 bases, with 8 bases left in between. The CDR3 has 12 residues. Germline V gene data show CDR1 as SGHTA and CDR2 as FQGNSA. CDR3 sequence: CASSLLGFEQYF. CDR3 coding DNA: TGTGCCAGCAGCTTACTAGGGTTCGAGCAGTACTTC.

This clonotype was seen ten or more times. This rearrangement joins TRBV12-3 or TRBV12-4 to TRBJ2-1; TRBD2 matches 8 bases. The CDR3 covers 14 residues. The V gene end was trimmed by 7 bases and the J gene end by 6 bases; junction bases not matched to a gene: 8. The CDR3 DNA reads as TGTGCCAGCAATCTTCGTGCGGGGGGCAATGAGCAGTTCTTC. Residues: CASNLRAGGNEQFF.

This rearrangement joins TRBV7-9 to TRBJ2-2; 7 bases are shared with TRBD1. The germline V gene encodes CDR1 SEHNR and CDR2 FQNEAQ (reference sequence). V gave up 2 bases and J gave up 2 bases; unmatched junction bases: 5. This CDR3 spans 16 amino acids. The CDR3 sequence: CASSLHDRVNTGELFF. CDR3 DNA sequence: TGTGCCAGCAGCTTACACGACAGGGTAAACACCGGGGAGCTGTTTTTT.

The chain combines TRBV12-3 or TRBV12-4 with TRBJ2-1; D is perhaps TRBD1 or TRBD2 (5 bases each). The CDR3 length is 15 residues. V was pared by 3 bases and J by 5 bases, with 14 bases between. The CDR3 region has the DNA TGTGCCAGCAGTTTGCCCAGGGAGACCCACAATGAGCAGTTCTTC. Translated, it gives CASSLPRETHNEQFF.

This clonotype was recorded at least ten times. The chain joins TRBV7-8 to TRBJ2-2, with TRBD2 matching over 13 bases. The CDR3 is 16 amino acids. The V gene end was trimmed by 5 bases and the J gene end by 8 bases; junction bases not matched to a gene: 8. Germline CDR1 and CDR2: SGHVS and FQNEAQ. The DNA of the CDR3 is TGTGCCAGCAGCAAAGGACTAGCGGGAGTAAGGGGGGAGCTGTTTTTT. It is translated as CASSKGLAGVRGELFF.

This clonotype was recorded many times. This chain joins TRBV11-3 and TRBJ2-5; no firm D call. The CDR3 is 13 amino acids. Looked up from germline, CDR1 is SGHNT and CDR2 is YENEEA. V lost 5 bases and J lost 5, with 12 bases in between. For the CDR3, the DNA is TGTGCCAGCAGCCTCCCCTCATCCGAGACCCAGTACTTC. This codes for CASSLPSSETQYF.

The gene calls are TRBV12-3 or TRBV12-4 and TRBJ2-1; weak D call: TRBD1 (6 bases). This CDR3 region has 15 residues. The germline V and J ends were trimmed by 5 bases and 3 bases, with 14 bases remaining between them. CDR3 region: CASSPRDKNYNEQFF. The CDR3 bases are TGTGCCAGCAGTCCCCGGGACAAGAACTACAATGAGCAGTTCTTC.

The chain carries TRBV20-1 and TRBJ2-1; 9 bases fit TRBD2. The J segment lost 6 bases and the V segment lost 3 bases, leaving 9 bases of the junction unmatched. This CDR3 region has 15 residues. CDR1 and CDR2 from the germline V gene are DFQATT and SNEGSKA (reference sequence). CDR3 DNA sequence: TGCAGTGCTAGGGCCGGGACTAGCCCCACCAATGAGCAGTTCTTC. Translating gives CSARAGTSPTNEQFF.

The rearrangement links TRBV27 to TRBJ1-6; possibly TRBD1 for D (5 bases). Germline V lookup: CDR1 MNHEY, CDR2 SMNVEV (reference sequence). The CDR3 sequence is 15 residues long. Trimming stripped 7 bases from V and 7 bases from J, with 17 bases between. The CDR3 DNA follows: TGTGCCAGCAACCCCCTAGCAGGGACCAATTCACCCCTCCACTTT. The encoded protein is CASNPLAGTNSPLHF.

This clonotype turned up a few times. The chain carries TRBV7-9 and TRBJ2-3, with a weak D call TRBD1 (6 bases). Trimming took off 5 bases at V and 3 bases at J, with 9 bases between the two ends. The CDR3 is 13 amino acids. Germline loops: CDR1 SEHNR, CDR2 FQNEAQ (reference sequence). The CDR3 is CASSITGTDTQYF. The DNA of the CDR3 is TGTGCCAGCAGCATAACAGGGACAGATACGCAGTATTTT.

This chain connects TRBV2 to TRBJ1-1; 7 bases agree with TRBD1. Germline loops: CDR1 SNHLY, CDR2 FYNNEI. The CDR3 is made up of 13 amino acids. Trimming cost V 6 bases and J 8 bases; bases outside gene matches: 9. In nucleotides, the CDR3 is TGTGCCAGCAGGGATTGGACAGGATTGGAAGCTTTCTTT. Encoded protein: CASRDWTGLEAFF. Using reference TRBV2 and TRBJ1-1 for the parts outside the CDR3, the full variable domain is EPEVTQTPSHQVTQMGQEVILRCVPISNHLYFYWYRQILGQKVEFLVSFYNNEISEKSEIFDDQFSVERPDGSNFTLKIRSTKLEDSAMYFCASRDWTGLEAFFGQGTRLTVV.

V and J are TRBV6-1 and TRBJ2-7; D perhaps matches TRBD1 (5 bases). V dropped 6 bases and J dropped 0 bases, with 15 bases sitting between them. Per germline, CDR1 MNHNS and CDR2 SASEGT. The CDR3 is 15 amino acids. DNA of the CDR3: TGTGCCAGCAGACCTACAGGCCTAAACTCCTACGAGCAGTACTTC. Its protein is CASRPTGLNSYEQYF.

The table lists this clonotype with a few counts. This sequence joins TRBV5-5 and TRBJ1-4; possibly TRBD1 for D (5 bases). The CDR3 length is 16 residues. Germline CDR1 and CDR2: SGHKS and YYEKEE (reference sequence). Trimming removed 0 bases at V and 4 bases at J, with 13 bases between. The CDR3 nucleotides are TGTGCCAGCAGCTTGGTACCGGGGACTTTTAATGAAAAACTGTTTTTT. Encoded protein: CASSLVPGTFNEKLFF.

Many counts were recorded for this clonotype. The V gene is TRBV7-6, the J gene TRBJ2-7; 8 nucleotides agree with TRBD1. V shed 5 bases and J 1 base; nucleotides not matched to a gene: 4. The CDR3 totals 14 residues. Germline CDR1 is SGHVS and CDR2 is FNYEAQ. CDR3 in DNA: TGTGCCAGCAGCCCAGACAGGGGATCCTACGAGCAGTACGTC. Amino acids: CASSPDRGSYEQYV.

V usage is TRBV5-6 and J usage is TRBJ2-1; TRBD2 matches at 11 bases. Germline CDR1 reads SGHDT; CDR2 reads YYEEEE. The V gene end was trimmed by 4 bases and the J gene end by 3 bases; junction bases not matched to a gene: 18. The CDR3 length is 20 residues. The CDR3 region is CASSPPALAGGTLRYNEQFF. CDR3 DNA: TGTGCCAGCAGCCCCCCGGCGCTAGCGGGAGGAACCCTCCGCTACAATGAGCAGTTCTTC.

The CDR3 reads CASSNVAVSYNEQFF. CDR3 in DNA: TGTGCCAGCAGTAACGTAGCGGTCTCCTACAATGAGCAGTTCTTC. The V and J genes are TRBV7-3 and TRBJ2-1; D might be TRBD2 (6 bases). The germline gives CDR1 SGHTA, CDR2 FQGTGA. This CDR3 has 15 residues. V shed 6 bases and J shed 0 bases, with 12 bases lying between them.

This clonotype has more than one count but fewer than ten. V usage is TRBV7-3 and J usage is TRBJ1-1, with 8 positions matching TRBD1. The CDR3 contains 15 residues. Germline CDR1 and CDR2: SGHTA and FQGTGA. Trimming removed 2 bases from V and 3 bases from J; junction bases left unmatched: 5. The CDR3 is CASSLSTGEYTEAFF. CDR3 coding DNA: TGTGCCAGCAGCTTATCGACAGGGGAATACACTGAAGCTTTCTTT.